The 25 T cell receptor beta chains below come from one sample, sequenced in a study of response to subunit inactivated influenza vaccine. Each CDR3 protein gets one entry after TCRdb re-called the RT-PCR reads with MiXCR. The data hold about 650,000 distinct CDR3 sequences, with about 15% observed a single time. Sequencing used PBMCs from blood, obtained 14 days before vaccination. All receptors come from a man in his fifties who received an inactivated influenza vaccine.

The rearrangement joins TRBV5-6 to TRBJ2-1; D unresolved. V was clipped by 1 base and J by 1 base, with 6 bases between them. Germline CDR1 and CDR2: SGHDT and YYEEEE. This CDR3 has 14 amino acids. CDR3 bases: TGTGCCAGCAGCTTGACCGGATCCTACAATGAGCAGTTCTTC. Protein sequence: CASSLTGSYNEQFF. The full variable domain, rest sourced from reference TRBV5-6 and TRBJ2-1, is DAGVTQSPTHLIKTRGQQVTLRCSPKSGHDTVSWYQQALGQGPQFIFQYYEEEERQRGNFPDRFSGHQFPNYSSELNVNALLLGDSALYLCASSLTGSYNEQFFGPGTRLTVL.

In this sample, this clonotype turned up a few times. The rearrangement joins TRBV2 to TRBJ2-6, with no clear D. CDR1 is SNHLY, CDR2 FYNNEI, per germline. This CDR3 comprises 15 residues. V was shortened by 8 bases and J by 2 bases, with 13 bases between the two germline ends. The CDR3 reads CASLDRLAGANVLTF. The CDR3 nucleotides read TGTGCCAGCCTGGACCGCTTAGCTGGGGCCAACGTCCTGACTTTC.

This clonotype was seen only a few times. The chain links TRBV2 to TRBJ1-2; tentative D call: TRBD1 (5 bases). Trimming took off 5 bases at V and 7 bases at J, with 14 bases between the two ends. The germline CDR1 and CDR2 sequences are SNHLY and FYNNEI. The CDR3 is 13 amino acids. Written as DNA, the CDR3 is TGTGCCAGCAGTAATCAGGGAGGGCTTGGCTACACCTTC. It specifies CASSNQGGLGYTF.

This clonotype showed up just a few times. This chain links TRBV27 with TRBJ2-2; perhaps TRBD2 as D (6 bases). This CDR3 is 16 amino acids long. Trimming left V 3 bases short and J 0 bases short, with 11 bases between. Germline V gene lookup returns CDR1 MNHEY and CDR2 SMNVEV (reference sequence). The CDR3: CASSFNAGSNTGELFF. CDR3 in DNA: TGTGCCAGCAGTTTCAATGCGGGATCGAACACCGGGGAGCTGTTTTTT.

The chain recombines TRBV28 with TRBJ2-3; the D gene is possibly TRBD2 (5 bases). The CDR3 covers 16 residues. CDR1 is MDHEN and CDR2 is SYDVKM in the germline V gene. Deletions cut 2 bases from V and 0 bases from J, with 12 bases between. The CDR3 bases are TGTGCCAGCAGTTTAGATGGCGGGTCCAGCACAGATACGCAGTATTTT. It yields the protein CASSLDGGSSTDTQYF.

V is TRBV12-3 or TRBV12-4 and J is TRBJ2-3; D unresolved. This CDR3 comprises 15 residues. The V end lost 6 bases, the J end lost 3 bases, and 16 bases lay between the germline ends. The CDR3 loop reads CASRPRTAVTDTQYF. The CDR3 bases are TGTGCCAGCAGACCGAGGACCGCAGTAACAGATACGCAGTATTTT.

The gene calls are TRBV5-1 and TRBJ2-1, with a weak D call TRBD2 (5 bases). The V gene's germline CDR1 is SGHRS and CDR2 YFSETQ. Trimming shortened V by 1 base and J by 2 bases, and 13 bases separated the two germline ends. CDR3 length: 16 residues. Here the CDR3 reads CASSLTASGTYNEQFF. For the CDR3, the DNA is TGCGCCAGCAGCTTGACCGCGAGCGGAACCTACAATGAGCAGTTCTTC.

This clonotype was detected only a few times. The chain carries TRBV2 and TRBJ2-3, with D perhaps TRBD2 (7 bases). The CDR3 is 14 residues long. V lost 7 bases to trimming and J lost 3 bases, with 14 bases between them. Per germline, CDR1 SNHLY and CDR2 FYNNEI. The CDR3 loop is CASNGRGATDTQYF. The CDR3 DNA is TGTGCCAGCAATGGGAGGGGGGCTACAGATACGCAGTATTTT.

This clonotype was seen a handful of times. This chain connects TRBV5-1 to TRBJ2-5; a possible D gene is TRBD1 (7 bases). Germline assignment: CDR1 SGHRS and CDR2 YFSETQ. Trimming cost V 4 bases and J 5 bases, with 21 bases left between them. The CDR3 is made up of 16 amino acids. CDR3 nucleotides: TGCGCCAGCAGCGTATTCCAGGGGGGACGTGGGGAGACCCAGTACTTC. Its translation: CASSVFQGGRGETQYF.

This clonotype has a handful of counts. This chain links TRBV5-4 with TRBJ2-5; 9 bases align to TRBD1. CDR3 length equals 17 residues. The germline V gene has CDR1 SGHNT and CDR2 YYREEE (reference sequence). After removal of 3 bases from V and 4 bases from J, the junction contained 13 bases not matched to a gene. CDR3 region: CASSSYRGTGIGETQYF. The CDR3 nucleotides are TGTGCCAGCAGCTCTTATCGCGGGACAGGGATAGGAGAGACCCAGTACTTC.

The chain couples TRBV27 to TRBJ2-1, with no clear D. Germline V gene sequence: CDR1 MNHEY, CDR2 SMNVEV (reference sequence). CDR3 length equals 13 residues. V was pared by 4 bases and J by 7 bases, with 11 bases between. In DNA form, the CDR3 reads TGTGCCAGCAGTTGGAACTCCCAGAATGAGCAGTTCTTC. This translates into CASSWNSQNEQFF.

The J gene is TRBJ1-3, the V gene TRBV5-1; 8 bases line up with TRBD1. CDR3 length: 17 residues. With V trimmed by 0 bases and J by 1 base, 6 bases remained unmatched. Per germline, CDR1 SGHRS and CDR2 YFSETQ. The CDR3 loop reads CASSLVPGGESGNTIYF. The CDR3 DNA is TGCGCCAGCAGCTTGGTCCCAGGGGGCGAGTCTGGAAACACCATATATTTT.

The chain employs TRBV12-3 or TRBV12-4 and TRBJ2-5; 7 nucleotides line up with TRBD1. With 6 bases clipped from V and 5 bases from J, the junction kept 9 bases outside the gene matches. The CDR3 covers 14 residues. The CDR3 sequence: CASSWRQGGETQYF. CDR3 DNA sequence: TGTGCCAGCAGCTGGAGACAGGGTGGGGAGACCCAGTACTTC.

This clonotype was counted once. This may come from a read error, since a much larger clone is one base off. The CDR3 sequence: CANAPMGRLNEKLFF. CDR3 DNA: TGTGCCAACGCACCGATGGGACGGCTTAATGAAAAACTGTTTTTT. The chain combines TRBV12-3 or TRBV12-4 with TRBJ1-4; tentative D call: TRBD1 (5 bases). This CDR3 spans 15 amino acids. Trimming removed 10 bases from V and 4 bases from J, with 19 bases in between.

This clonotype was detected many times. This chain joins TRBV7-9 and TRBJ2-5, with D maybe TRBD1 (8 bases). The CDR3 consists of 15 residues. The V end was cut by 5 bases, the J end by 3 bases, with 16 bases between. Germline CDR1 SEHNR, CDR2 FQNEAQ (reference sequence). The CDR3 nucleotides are TGTGCCAGCAGCCCCAGGGGGCTAGCGGAAGAGACCCAGTACTTC. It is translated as CASSPRGLAEETQYF.

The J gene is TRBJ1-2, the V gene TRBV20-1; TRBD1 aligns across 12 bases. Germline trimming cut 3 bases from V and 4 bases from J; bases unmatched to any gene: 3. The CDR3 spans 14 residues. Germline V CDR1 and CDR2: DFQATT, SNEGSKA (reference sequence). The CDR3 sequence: CSARRDRGLYGYTF. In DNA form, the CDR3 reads TGCAGTGCTAGGCGGGACAGGGGGCTCTATGGCTACACCTTC.

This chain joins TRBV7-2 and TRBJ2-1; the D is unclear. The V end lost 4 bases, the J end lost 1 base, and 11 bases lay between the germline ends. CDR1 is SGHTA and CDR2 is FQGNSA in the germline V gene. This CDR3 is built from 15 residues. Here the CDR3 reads CASSYGVRSYNEQFF. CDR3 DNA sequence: TGTGCCAGCAGCTATGGGGTGAGGTCCTACAATGAGCAGTTCTTC.

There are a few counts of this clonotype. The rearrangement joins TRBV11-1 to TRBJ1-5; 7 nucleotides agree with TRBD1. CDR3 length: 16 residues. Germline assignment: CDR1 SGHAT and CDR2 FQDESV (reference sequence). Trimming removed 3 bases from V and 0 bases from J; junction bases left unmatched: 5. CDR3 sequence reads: CASSFLGGPSNQPQHF. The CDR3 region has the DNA TGTGCCAGCAGCTTTTTAGGGGGCCCTAGCAATCAGCCCCAGCATTTT.

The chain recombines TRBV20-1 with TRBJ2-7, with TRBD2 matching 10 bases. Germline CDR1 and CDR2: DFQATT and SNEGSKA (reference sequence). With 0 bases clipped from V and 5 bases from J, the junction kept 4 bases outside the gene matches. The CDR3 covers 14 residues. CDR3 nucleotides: TGCAGTGCTAGAGATCTAGCGGGAGTTAACGAGCAGTACTTC. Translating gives CSARDLAGVNEQYF.

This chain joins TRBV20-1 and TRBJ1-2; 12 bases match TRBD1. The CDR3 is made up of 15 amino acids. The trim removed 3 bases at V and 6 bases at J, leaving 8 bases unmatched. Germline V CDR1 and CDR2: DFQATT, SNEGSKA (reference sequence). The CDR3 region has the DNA TGCAGTGCTAGGAACCGGGACAGGGGGCTCGATGGCTACACCTTC. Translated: CSARNRDRGLDGYTF.

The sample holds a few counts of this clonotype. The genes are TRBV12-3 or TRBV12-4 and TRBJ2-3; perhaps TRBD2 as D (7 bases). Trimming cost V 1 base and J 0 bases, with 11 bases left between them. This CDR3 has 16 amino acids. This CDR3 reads CASSLGGGLSTDTQYF. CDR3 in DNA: TGTGCCAGCAGTTTAGGCGGGGGCCTTAGCACAGATACGCAGTATTTT.

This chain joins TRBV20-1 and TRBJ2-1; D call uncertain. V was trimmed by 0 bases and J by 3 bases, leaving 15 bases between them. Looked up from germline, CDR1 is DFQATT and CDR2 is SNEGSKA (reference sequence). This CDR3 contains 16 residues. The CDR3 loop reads CSARDRKLNHYNEQFF. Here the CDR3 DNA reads TGCAGTGCTAGAGATCGGAAACTAAACCACTACAATGAGCAGTTCTTC.

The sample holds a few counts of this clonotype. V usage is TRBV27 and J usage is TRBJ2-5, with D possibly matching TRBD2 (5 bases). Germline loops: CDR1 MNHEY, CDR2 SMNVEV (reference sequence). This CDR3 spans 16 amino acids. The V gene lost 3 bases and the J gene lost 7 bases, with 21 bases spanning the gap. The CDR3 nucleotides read TGTGCCAGCAGTTTCGCGGGCTCCGTGGGGTACGGGACCCAGTACTTC. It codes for CASSFAGSVGYGTQYF.

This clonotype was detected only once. The CDR3 DNA reads as TGTGCCAGCAGCATTAGCGGGAGGGCCCACTACAATGAGCAGTTCTTC. Translating gives CASSISGRAHYNEQFF. This chain joins TRBV9 and TRBJ2-1; TRBD2 aligns across 11 bases. The germline V gene encodes CDR1 SGDLS and CDR2 YYNGEE. CDR3 length equals 16 residues. The V gene end was trimmed by 4 bases and the J gene end by 3 bases; junction bases not matched to a gene: 6.

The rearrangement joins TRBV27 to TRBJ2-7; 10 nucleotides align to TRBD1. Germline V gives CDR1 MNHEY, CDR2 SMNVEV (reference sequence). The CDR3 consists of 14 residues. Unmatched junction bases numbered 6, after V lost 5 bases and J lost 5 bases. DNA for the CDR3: TGTGCCAGCAGTCCGTGGGACAGGGGTGACGAGCAGTACTTC. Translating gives CASSPWDRGDEQYF.